A single sample is the source of the 26 T cell receptor beta chains below, sequenced in a study of T cells in Graves' hyperthyroidism and ophthalmopathy. Regions amplified from RNA transcripts were the TCR beta CDR3 regions. First-round RT-PCR with HTBI primers amplified the TCR CDR3 region. TCRdb fed the multiplex PCR reads into MiXCR, producing one record per CDR3 protein. Here the sample spans about 420,000 distinct CDR3 sequences, approximately 14% being singletons. The sequenced material came from blood. The source of these receptors is a woman aged 18 to 35 with Graves' hyperthyroidism.

The table lists this clonotype with many counts. The rearrangement links TRBV7-9 to TRBJ2-1; 11 nucleotides align to TRBD2. This CDR3 has 15 residues. Germline V gene sequence: CDR1 SEHNR, CDR2 FQNEAQ (reference sequence). The ends lost 6 bases at V and 3 bases at J; junction bases unmatched: 4. The CDR3 DNA reads as TGTGCCAGCAGTATCGGGACTAGCGGCTACAATGAGCAGTTCTTC. Its translation: CASSIGTSGYNEQFF.

In this sample, this clonotype turned up a few times. CDR3 region: CATSDNTGSNEKLFF. The CDR3 DNA is TGTGCCACCAGTGATAATACAGGGTCTAATGAAAAACTGTTTTTT. The J gene is TRBJ1-4, the V gene TRBV24-1, with D maybe TRBD1 (6 bases). CDR3 length: 15 residues. CDR1 and CDR2 from the germline V gene are KGHDR and SFDVKD. The V gene lost 3 bases and the J gene lost 3 bases, with 10 bases spanning the gap.

The V gene is TRBV29-1, the J gene TRBJ2-7; TRBD1 might be the D (6 bases). V was clipped by 7 bases and J by 2 bases, with 12 bases between them. Germline V gene lookup returns CDR1 SQVTM and CDR2 ANQGSEA. The CDR3 is made up of 12 amino acids. The DNA of the CDR3 is TGCAGCGCTTTGGACAGACCCTACGAGCAGTACTTC. This translates into CSALDRPYEQYF.

This clonotype has a handful of counts. This chain uses TRBV30 with TRBJ2-7; D is perhaps TRBD1 (5 bases). The CDR3 is made up of 12 amino acids. Trimming took 2 bases from V and 6 from J, leaving 11 bases between them. Germline V lookup: CDR1 GTSNPN, CDR2 SVGIG (reference sequence). As DNA, the CDR3 is TGTGCCTGGAGTCCCTCAGGGCCCGAGCAGTACTTC. Translating gives CAWSPSGPEQYF.

This clonotype was counted ten times or more. The V call is TRBV28, the J call TRBJ2-5; tentative D call: TRBD2 (5 bases). V shed 2 bases and J shed 4 bases, with 11 bases lying between them. Germline CDR1 and CDR2: MDHEN and SYDVKM. The CDR3 covers 14 residues. This chain's CDR3 is CASSLLGETETQYF. CDR3 nucleotide sequence: TGTGCCAGCAGTTTACTTGGGGAGACAGAGACCCAGTACTTC.

This clonotype came up a few times. Here the CDR3 DNA reads TGTGCCAGCAGCTTCAACGACAGAGACTATGGCTACACCTTC. Amino acid sequence: CASSFNDRDYGYTF. This sequence joins TRBV7-9 and TRBJ1-2; the D gene is possibly TRBD1 (5 bases). CDR1 SEHNR and CDR2 FQNEAQ come from the germline V gene (reference sequence). The CDR3 contains 14 residues. Deletions cut 3 bases from V and 3 bases from J, with 11 bases between.

The chain carries TRBV5-5 and TRBJ1-1; the D is unclear. Germline CDR1 and CDR2: SGHKS and YYEKEE (reference sequence). This CDR3 is built from 15 residues. Between the trimmed V and J ends, which lost 0 bases and 2 bases, there was a span of 11 bases. Here the CDR3 reads CASSLGPMKNTEAFF. The CDR3 DNA is TGTGCCAGCAGCTTGGGTCCGATGAAAAACACTGAAGCTTTCTTT.

This clonotype occurred a few times. The chain uses TRBV15 and TRBJ1-2; TRBD1 is a possible D gene (6 bases). V gave up 5 bases and J gave up 6 bases, with 13 bases separating them. This CDR3 is built from 13 residues. The germline V gene encodes CDR1 LNHNV and CDR2 YYDKDF (reference sequence). The CDR3 nucleotides read TGTGCCACCAGCTCAGGCAGGGGCGATGGCTACACCTTC. Amino acids: CATSSGRGDGYTF.

This clonotype was observed a few times. This chain links TRBV25-1 with TRBJ1-1, with D perhaps matching TRBD1 (5 bases). The germline CDR1 and CDR2 sequences are MGHDK and SYGVNS. Trimming shortened V by 2 bases and J by 12 bases, and 7 bases separated the two germline ends. The CDR3 consists of 10 residues. The CDR3 region is CASSEGQTFF. The CDR3 DNA sequence: TGTGCCAGCAGTGAAGGACAAACTTTCTTT.

This clonotype was observed many times. J is TRBJ2-7 and V is TRBV3-1; D is possibly TRBD2 (6 bases). Trimming shortened V by 0 bases and J by 2 bases, and 11 bases separated the two germline ends. Germline-derived CDR1 and CDR2 are LGHDT and YNNKEL (reference sequence). CDR3 length equals 15 residues. CDR3 residues: CASSQDLPSAYEQYF. CDR3 nucleotides: TGTGCCAGCAGCCAAGATTTGCCTAGCGCCTACGAGCAGTACTTC.

The sample holds many counts of this clonotype. The rearrangement joins TRBV2 to TRBJ2-5, with D unclear. Germline CDR1 and CDR2: SNHLY and FYNNEI. The CDR3 sequence is 11 residues long. Trimming left V 6 bases short and J 5 bases short, with 7 bases between. CDR3: CASSRWETQYF. CDR3 DNA sequence: TGTGCCAGCAGCCGGTGGGAGACCCAGTACTTC.

V is TRBV6-1 and J is TRBJ1-1; a possible D gene is TRBD1 (6 bases). Germline lookup yields CDR1 MNHNS and CDR2 SASEGT. V lost 9 bases, J lost 5 bases, and 16 bases lay in between. There are 13 residues in the CDR3. The DNA of the CDR3 is TGTGCCAGTCACACAGGGAGGAGTACTGAAGCTTTCTTT. It specifies CASHTGRSTEAFF.

Only a few counts were recorded for this clonotype. The V call is TRBV7-9, the J call TRBJ2-1, with D perhaps matching TRBD1 (6 bases). CDR1 is SEHNR and CDR2 is FQNEAQ in the germline V gene (reference sequence). This CDR3 spans 14 amino acids. The V and J ends lost 3 bases and 8 bases respectively, with 14 bases between them. The DNA for the CDR3 is TGTGCCAGCAGCTTGATCAAAGGGGGACATGAGCAGTTCTTC. It codes for CASSLIKGGHEQFF.

The chain carries TRBV19 and TRBJ1-1; possibly TRBD1 for D (6 bases). Germline lookup yields CDR1 LNHDA and CDR2 SQIVND (reference sequence). Trimming left V 6 bases short and J 2 bases short, with 16 bases between. The CDR3 spans 15 residues. CDR3 sequence: CASRSQGHSNTEAFF. CDR3 DNA sequence: TGTGCCAGTAGGAGTCAGGGGCACTCAAACACTGAAGCTTTCTTT.

This clonotype has a handful of counts. The chain couples TRBV12-3 or TRBV12-4 to TRBJ2-2; a possible D gene is TRBD1 (5 bases). There are 17 residues in the CDR3. V lost 1 base, J lost 3 bases, and 15 bases lay in between. CDR3 in DNA: TGTGCCAGCAGTTTAGTTTTGGTCAGGGCGGACACCGGGGAGCTGTTTTTT. It yields the protein CASSLVLVRADTGELFF.

In this sample, this clonotype turned up a few times. This chain connects TRBV13 to TRBJ1-2; 7 bases line up with TRBD1. The CDR3 is 15 amino acids. CDR1 is PRHDT, CDR2 FYEKMQ, per germline (reference sequence). The V segment lost 5 bases and the J segment 6 bases; nucleotides outside the gene matches: 12. CDR3: CASSPQTGRQNGYTF. The DNA of the CDR3 is TGTGCCAGCAGCCCCCAGACAGGGCGTCAAAATGGCTACACCTTC. Based on the CDR3 plus reference TRBV13 and TRBJ1-2, the full variable domain is AAGVIQSPRHLIKEKRETATLKCYPIPRHDTVYWYQQGPGQDPQFLISFYEKMQSDKGSIPDRFSAQQFSDYHSELNMSSLELGDSALYFCASSPQTGRQNGYTFGSGTRLTVV.

This clonotype showed up many times. In nucleotides, the CDR3 is TGTGCCAGCACCTCAGGGCCCACCAGGGCTGATCAGCCCCAGCATTTT. It translates to CASTSGPTRADQPQHF. The chain combines TRBV12-3 or TRBV12-4 with TRBJ1-5; D might be TRBD1 (5 bases). This CDR3 spans 16 amino acids. V was trimmed by 7 bases and J by 5 bases, leaving 21 bases between them.

In this sample, this clonotype turned up a few times. V is TRBV7-9 and J is TRBJ2-5; maybe TRBD2 (6 bases). Germline V lookup: CDR1 SEHNR, CDR2 FQNEAQ (reference sequence). V lost 5 bases, J lost 3 bases, and 10 bases lay in between. The CDR3 is 13 residues long. The CDR3 loop is CASSKAGEETQYF. The CDR3 DNA sequence: TGTGCCAGCAGCAAAGCGGGTGAAGAGACCCAGTACTTC.

CDR3 bases: TGTGCCAGCAGCTTAGACCGGGGCGGGAACACTGAAGCTTTCTTT. Its translation: CASSLDRGGNTEAFF. V and J are TRBV7-9 and TRBJ1-1; D may be TRBD1 (5 bases). Germline CDR1 is SEHNR and CDR2 is FQNEAQ (reference sequence). This CDR3 comprises 15 residues. V lost 1 base and J lost 1, with 10 bases in between.

This clonotype has just a few counts. The V and J genes are TRBV18 and TRBJ1-6; D ambiguous. Trimming took 2 bases from V and 8 from J, leaving 7 bases between them. The CDR3 covers 13 residues. Per the germline V gene, CDR1 is KGHSH and CDR2 is LQKENI. The CDR3 DNA sequence: TGTGCCAGCTCACCAATGCTGGATTCACCCCTCCACTTT. This encodes CASSPMLDSPLHF.

The sample holds a few counts of this clonotype. The genes are TRBV27 and TRBJ2-1; no reliable D call. The CDR3 totals 15 residues. Germline values: CDR1 MNHEY, CDR2 SMNVEV (reference sequence). V was shortened by 5 bases and J by 2 bases, with 13 bases between the two germline ends. The CDR3 region has the DNA TGTGCCAGCAGTCCATCGGCAGATCCCTACAATGAGCAGTTCTTC. The encoded protein is CASSPSADPYNEQFF.

This clonotype has just a few counts. CDR3 residues: CAISESAGGPHYEQYF. The DNA for the CDR3 is TGTGCCATCAGTGAGTCGGCGGGAGGCCCCCACTACGAGCAGTACTTC. The rearrangement links TRBV10-3 to TRBJ2-7; 8 positions agree with TRBD2. Germline loops: CDR1 ENHRY, CDR2 SYGVKD. The CDR3 runs 16 residues. Unmatched junction bases numbered 7, after V lost 0 bases and J lost 3 bases.

The sample holds many counts of this clonotype. This chain connects TRBV9 to TRBJ1-3; TRBD1 aligns across 7 bases. This CDR3 is 17 amino acids long. V lost 0 bases and J lost 0; bases outside the gene matches: 6. Germline CDR1 and CDR2: SGDLS and YYNGEE. The CDR3 sequence is CASSVAGQLSSGNTIYF. The DNA for the CDR3 is TGTGCCAGCAGCGTAGCGGGACAGCTAAGCTCTGGAAACACCATATATTTT.

The sample holds many counts of this clonotype. The chain links TRBV6-1 to TRBJ2-1; 9 bases fit TRBD2. V lost 6 bases to trimming and J lost 0 bases; unmatched junction nucleotides: 18. Germline loops: CDR1 MNHNS, CDR2 SASEGT. The CDR3 totals 20 residues. CDR3 bases: TGTGCCAGCAGGTTCTTTTCAGGACTAGCGTCAAGACGCTCCTACAATGAGCAGTTCTTC. Protein: CASRFFSGLASRRSYNEQFF.

This clonotype was counted only a few times. V usage is TRBV5-1 and J usage is TRBJ2-5; the D gene is possibly TRBD2 (5 bases). CDR3 length: 15 residues. Trimming stripped 7 bases from V and 4 bases from J, with 20 bases between. The germline V gene encodes CDR1 SGHRS and CDR2 YFSETQ. CDR3 bases: TGCGCCAGCCGTGGGGAGCAGATAGGCGGAGAGACCCAGTACTTC. Protein product: CASRGEQIGGETQYF.

At least ten counts were recorded for this clonotype. The J gene is TRBJ1-1, the V gene TRBV30; tentative D call: TRBD1 (5 bases). V was cut by 3 bases and J by 3 bases, with 8 bases left in between. Germline lookup yields CDR1 GTSNPN and CDR2 SVGIG (reference sequence). The CDR3 spans 12 residues. DNA for the CDR3: TGTGCCTGGAGGGGGGGGGACACTGAAGCTTTCTTT. The encoded protein is CAWRGGDTEAFF. Full variable domain (outside the CDR3, taken from reference TRBV30 and TRBJ1-1): SQTIHQWPATLVQPVGSPLSLECTVEGTSNPNLYWYRQAAGRGLQLLFYSVGIGQISSEVPQNLSASRPQDRQFILSSKKLLLSDSGFYLCAWRGGDTEAFFGQGTRLTVV.